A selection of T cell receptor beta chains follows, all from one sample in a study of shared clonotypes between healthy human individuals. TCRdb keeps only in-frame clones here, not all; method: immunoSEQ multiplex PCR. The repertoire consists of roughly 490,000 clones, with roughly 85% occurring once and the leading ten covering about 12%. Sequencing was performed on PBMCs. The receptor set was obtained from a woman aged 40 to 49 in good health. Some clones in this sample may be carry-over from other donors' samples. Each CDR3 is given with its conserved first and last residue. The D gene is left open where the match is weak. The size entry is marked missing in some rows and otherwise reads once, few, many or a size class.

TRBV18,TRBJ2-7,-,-,TGTGCCAGCTCACAGTCCGTCAGGGGACACGAGCAGTACTTC,CASSQSVRGHEQYF
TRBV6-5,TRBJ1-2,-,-,TGTGCCAGCAGTTACTCGAGTGGGGGTAGTAAAGGCTACACCTTC,CASSYSSGGSKGYTF
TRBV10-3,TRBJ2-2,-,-,TGTGCCATCAGAAAACAGGGGGGGTTGGACACCGGGGAGCTGTTTTTT,CAIRKQGGLDTGELFF
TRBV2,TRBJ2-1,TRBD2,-,TGTGCCGTAACTAGCGGAAACTACAATGAGCAGTTCTTC,CAVTSGNYNEQFF
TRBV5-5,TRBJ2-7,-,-,TGTGCCAGCAGCTTGGGACGGGGAACCTTCTACGAGCAGTACTTC,CASSLGRGTFYEQYF
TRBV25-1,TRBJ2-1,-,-,TGTGCCAGCAGTGGTGGGCCGGGTGGGACTCCGAGGAATGAGCAGTTCTTC,CASSGGPGGTPRNEQFF
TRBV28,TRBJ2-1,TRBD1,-,TGTGCCAGCAGCCATAAGACAGGGGTCTACAATGAGCAGTTCTTC,CASSHKTGVYNEQFF
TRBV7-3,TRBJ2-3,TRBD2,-,TGTGCCAGCAGCTCTCGACTAGCGGGATCCGGCACAGATACGCAGTATTTT,CASSSRLAGSGTDTQYF
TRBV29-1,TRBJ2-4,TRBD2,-,TGCAGCGTTGTAGCGGGTCTAGCCAAAAACATTCAGTACTTC,CSVVAGLAKNIQYF
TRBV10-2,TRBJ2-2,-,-,TGCGCCAGCAGGACTCGTACCGGGGAGCTGTTTTTT,CASRTRTGELFF
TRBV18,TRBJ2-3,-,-,TGTGCCAGCTCTCCTTCCGGGGGACATACGCAGTATTTT,CASSPSGGHTQYF
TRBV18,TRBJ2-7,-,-,TGTGCCAGCTCACCAATGGCAGAAGGCGAGCAGTACTTC,CASSPMAEGEQYF
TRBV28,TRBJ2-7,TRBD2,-,TGTGCCAGCAGTTTATCATTCCAAAATCTACTAGCGGGAGGAACAATCTACGAGCAGTACTTC,CASSLSFQNLLAGGTIYEQYF
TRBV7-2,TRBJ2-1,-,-,TGTGCCAGCAGCCGAGGGGGGAGCGATGAGCAGTTCTTC,CASSRGGSDEQFF
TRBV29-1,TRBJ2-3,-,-,TGCAGCGTTGAAGATCTCGGGGCCAATTCGTTAACAGATACGCAGTATTTT,CSVEDLGANSLTDTQYF
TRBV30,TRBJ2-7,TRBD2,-,TGTGCCAGTAGCGGGAGCAGAAACGAGCAGTACTTC,CASSGSRNEQYF
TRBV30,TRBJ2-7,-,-,TGTGCCTGGAGTGTCTCCTCCCGGCGAGACGAGCAGTACTTC,CAWSVSSRRDEQYF
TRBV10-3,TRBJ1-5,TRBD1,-,TGTGCCATCAGTGAGTCGGGACAGCTCAATCAGCCCCAGCATTTT,CAISESGQLNQPQHF
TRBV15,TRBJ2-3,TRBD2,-,TGTGCCACCAGCAGAATAGCGGGAGGGCAAACAGATACGCAGTATTTT,CATSRIAGGQTDTQYF
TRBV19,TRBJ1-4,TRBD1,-,TGTGCCAGTAGGAGGGACAGAGATAATGAAAAACTGTTTTTT,CASRRDRDNEKLFF
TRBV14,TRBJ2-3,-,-,TGTGCCAGCAGCCAAGTCGGGGTAGAGGCAGATACGCAGTATTTT,CASSQVGVEADTQYF
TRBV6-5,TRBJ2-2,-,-,TGTGCCAGCAGTTACTCGAGGCGTACCGGGGAGCTGTTTTTT,CASSYSRRTGELFF
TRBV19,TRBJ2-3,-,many,TGTGCCAGTAGTATTACGGCTGACACAGATACGCAGTATTTT,CASSITADTDTQYF
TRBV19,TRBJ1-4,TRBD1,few,TGTGCCAGTAGTCTCCAGGGACAGAAAAGTGAAAAACTGTTTTTT,CASSLQGQKSEKLFF
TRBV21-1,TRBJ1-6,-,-,TGTGCCAGCAGAGGCGCTCTAGCTACACATCATAATTCACCCCTCCACTTT,CASRGALATHHNSPLHF
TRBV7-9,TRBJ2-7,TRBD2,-,TGTGCCAGCAGCCAGAGCGGGAGGGCGGCCTACGAGCAGTACTTC,CASSQSGRAAYEQYF
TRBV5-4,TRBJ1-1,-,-,TGTGCCAGCAGCTTGGAGCCAATGAACACTGAAGCTTTCTTT,CASSLEPMNTEAFF
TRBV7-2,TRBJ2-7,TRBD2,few,TGTGCCAGCAGCTTAGCCGGGGGGAGCTCCTACGAGCAGTACTTC,CASSLAGGSSYEQYF
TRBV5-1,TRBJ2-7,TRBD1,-,TGCGCCAGCAGCTGGACAGGGCGTGGGAGCTCCTACGAGCAGTACTTC,CASSWTGRGSSYEQYF
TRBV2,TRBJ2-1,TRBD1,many,TGTGCCAGCAGTAGGGACAGGTACAATGAGCAGTTCTTC,CASSRDRYNEQFF
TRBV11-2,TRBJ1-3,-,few,TGTGCCAGCAGCTTAGTGGCTGGGTTCGGAAACACCATATATTTT,CASSLVAGFGNTIYF
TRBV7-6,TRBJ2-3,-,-,TGTGCCAGCAGCCCTCCAGCGGGTCCTAGCACAGATACGCAGTATTTT,CASSPPAGPSTDTQYF
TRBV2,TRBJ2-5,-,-,TGTGCCAGCAGGGGTCGGCAAGAGACCCAGTACTTC,CASRGRQETQYF
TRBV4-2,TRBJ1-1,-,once,TGTGCCAGCAGCCAGACAGATCCCGAAGCTGAAGCTTTCTTT,CASSQTDPEAEAFF
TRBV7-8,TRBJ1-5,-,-,TGTGCCAGCAGCAGGGAGGGTCAGCCCCAGCATTTT,CASSREGQPQHF
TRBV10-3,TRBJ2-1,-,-,TGTGCCATCAGTGAGCCAGGGGTTGCGGTCGGCTCCTACAATGAGCAGTTCTTC,CAISEPGVAVGSYNEQFF
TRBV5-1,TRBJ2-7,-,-,TGCGCCAGCAGCGTGGGGGACACACAACCTTACGAGCAGTACTTC,CASSVGDTQPYEQYF
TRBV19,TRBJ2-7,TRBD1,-,TGTGCCAGTAGCCGACAGGGAGCAGTCGACGAGCAGTACTTC,CASSRQGAVDEQYF
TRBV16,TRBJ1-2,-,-,TGTGCCAGCAGCCAATCATCAGAAGGCAGGGGTGGCTACACCTTC,CASSQSSEGRGGYTF
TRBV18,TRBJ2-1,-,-,TGTGCCAGCTCACCGGGGATCAATGAGCAGTTCTTC,CASSPGINEQFF
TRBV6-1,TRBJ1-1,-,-,TGTGCCAGCACCAGGACCCAGGAGGTGTACACTGAAGCTTTCTTT,CASTRTQEVYTEAFF
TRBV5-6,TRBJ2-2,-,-,TGTGCCAGCAGCCCGGGTACCGGGGAGCTGTTTTTT,CASSPGTGELFF
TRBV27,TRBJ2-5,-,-,TGTGCCAGCAGGGCGGGGAGACAGGGAGGCCAAGAGACCCAGTACTTC,CASRAGRQGGQETQYF
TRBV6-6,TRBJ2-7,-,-,TGTGCCAGCAGTTACTCCTGGGACGAGCAGTACTTC,CASSYSWDEQYF
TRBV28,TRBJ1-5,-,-,TGTGCCAGCAGCCCCAGACGGCCGAATCAGCCCCAGCATTTT,CASSPRRPNQPQHF
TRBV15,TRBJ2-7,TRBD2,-,TGTGCCACCAGCCCTCTAGCGGGAGGGCCTATGGACTACGAGCAGTACTTC,CATSPLAGGPMDYEQYF
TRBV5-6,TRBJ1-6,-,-,TGTGCCAGCAGCTTAAGGGGCCGATATAATTCACCCCTCCACTTT,CASSLRGRYNSPLHF
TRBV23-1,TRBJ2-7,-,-,TGCGCCAGCGGGAGACAGTTCTACGAGCAGTACTTC,CASGRQFYEQYF